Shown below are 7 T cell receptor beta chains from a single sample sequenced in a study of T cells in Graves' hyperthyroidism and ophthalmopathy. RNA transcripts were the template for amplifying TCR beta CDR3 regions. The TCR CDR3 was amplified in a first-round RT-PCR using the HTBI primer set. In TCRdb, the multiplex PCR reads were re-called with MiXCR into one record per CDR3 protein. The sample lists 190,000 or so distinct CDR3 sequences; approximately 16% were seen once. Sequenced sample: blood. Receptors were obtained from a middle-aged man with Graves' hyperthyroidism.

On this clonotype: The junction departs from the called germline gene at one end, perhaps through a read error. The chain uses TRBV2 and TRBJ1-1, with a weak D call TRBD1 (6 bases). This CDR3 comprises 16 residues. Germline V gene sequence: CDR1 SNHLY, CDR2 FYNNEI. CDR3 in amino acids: CASSGPAGAANTEAFF. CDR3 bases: TGCGCCAGCAGTGGCCCAGCGGGGGCAGCGAACACTGAAGCTTTCTTT.

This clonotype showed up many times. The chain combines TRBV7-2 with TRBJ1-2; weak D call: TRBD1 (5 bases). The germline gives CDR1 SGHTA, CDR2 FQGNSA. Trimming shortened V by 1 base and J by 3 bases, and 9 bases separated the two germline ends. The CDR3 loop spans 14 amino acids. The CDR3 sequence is CASSLDRQYYGYTF. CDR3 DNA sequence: TGTGCCAGCAGCTTAGACAGGCAGTACTATGGCTACACCTTC.

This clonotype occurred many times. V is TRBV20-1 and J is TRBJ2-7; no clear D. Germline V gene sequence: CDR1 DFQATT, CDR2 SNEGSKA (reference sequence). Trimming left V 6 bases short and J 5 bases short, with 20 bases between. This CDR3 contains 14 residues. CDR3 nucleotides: TGCAGTGCAATCCTTCAGGCTTCGGTCGACGAGCAGTACTTC. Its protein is CSAILQASVDEQYF.

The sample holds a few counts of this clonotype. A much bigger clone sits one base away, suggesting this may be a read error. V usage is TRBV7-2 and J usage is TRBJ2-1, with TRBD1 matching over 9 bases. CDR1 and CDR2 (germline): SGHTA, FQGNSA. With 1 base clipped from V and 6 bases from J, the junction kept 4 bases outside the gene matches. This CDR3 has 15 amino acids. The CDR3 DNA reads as TGTGCCAGCAGCTTAGGCGGACAGGGGTTCAATGAGCAGTTCTTC. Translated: CASSLGGQGFNEQFF.

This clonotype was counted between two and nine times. CDR3 DNA: TGCGCCAGCAGCCAGATAGAATCGGGTGAAGCTTTCTTT. It codes for CASSQIESGEAFF. The genes are TRBV4-1 and TRBJ1-1, with unresolved D. V lost 3 bases and J 7 bases, leaving 12 bases between the germline ends. The germline gives CDR1 MGHRA, CDR2 YSYEKL. The CDR3 has 13 amino acids.

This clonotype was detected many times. CDR3 DNA sequence: TGCGCCAGCAGCCTGGAGGCAGACGGCTCCTACGAGCAGTACTTC. This gives the protein CASSLEADGSYEQYF. The V and J genes are TRBV4-3 and TRBJ2-7, with D possibly being TRBD2 (5 bases). Germline CDR1 and CDR2: LGHNA and YSLEER. Trimming removed 4 bases from V and 0 bases from J, with 13 bases in between. The CDR3 runs 15 residues.

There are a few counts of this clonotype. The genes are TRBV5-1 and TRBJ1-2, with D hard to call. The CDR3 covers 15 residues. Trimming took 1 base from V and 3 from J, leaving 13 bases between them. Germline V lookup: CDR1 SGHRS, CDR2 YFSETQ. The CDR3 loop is CASSLKGHGDYGYTF. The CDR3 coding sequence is TGCGCCAGCAGCTTGAAGGGTCATGGGGACTATGGCTACACCTTC.